This T cell receptor (beta chain) was found in a study of T cell responses to AZD1222 COVID-19 vaccine. Germline V gene sequence: CDR1 SEHNR, CDR2 FQNEAQ (reference sequence). This CDR3 comprises 13 residues. Trimming took 4 bases from V and 9 from J, leaving 13 bases between them. As regards this clone: Its cognate antigen is unknown.

Data came from immunoSEQ multiplex PCR; TCRdb stores just in-frame clones and leaves some out. Counted here are about 160,000 clones, 75% to 90% occurring once; the ten biggest clones make up approximately 6.9%. Study outcomes and limitations: White British ancestry dominated among donors, who included more females, and clonal diversity was possibly underestimated. Distributed over spike, vaccine-associated CD4 TCRs predominated at 160-218 and 743-854.

The chain links TRBV7-9 to TRBJ1-5; a weak D match, TRBD1 (6 bases). This clonotype was sampled from an adult in good health. The material was peripheral blood, obtained on day 0 of AZD1222 vaccination. The DNA of the CDR3 is TGTGCCAGCAGCTCCGGGGGGGCTTTGCCCCAGCATTTT. It specifies CASSSGGALPQHF.